This T cell receptor (beta chain) was found in a study of metastatic and nonmetastatic thyroid tumors (dated by TCRdb to 2019 to 2021). Describing the broader study: For patients with malignant and with benign thyroid disease, the researchers compared repertoires between peripheral blood samples and tumor or nodule tissue samples. The paper's findings and limits, for the study overall: In both blood and tumor samples, malignant tumors were reported to have significantly higher TCR beta diversity than benign nodules.

This clone came up a few times. Its binding antigen is unknown. No base-level quality is on record; no much larger clone is a single base apart. Libraries came from PCR. The instrument was an Illumina HiSeq 4000. High-throughput sequencing was used to profile the TCR beta-chain CDR3 region of each patient. The study's own analysis went as follows. CDR3 differences across clinicopathological groups were used to build a classifier for discriminating distant-metastatic papillary thyroid cancer patients. The Shannon index was used to assess repertoire diversity, and the Morisita-Horn index was used to assess tumor-blood repertoire similarity. TCRdb handled the public reads itself, with Q25 trimming in fastp and clone calling in MiXCR, and kept productive beta chains. None of the V and J calls come from the authors' own analysis; TCRdb made them. This sample lists 30,000 to 40,000 clones; approximately 20% were detected once. The ten biggest clones cover approximately 20% of the sample.

No treatment had been received by any patient before thyroid surgery. Patient clinical samples collected from about 2012 to 2019 were retrospectively analysed using T-cell receptor beta sequencing. CDR1 MNHNS and CDR2 SASEGT were looked up in the germline V gene. The CDR3 spans 13 residues, from the cysteine through the phenylalanine. The kept DNA is CDR3 alone, 39 bases in frame from the first base. The V end loses 9 bases and the J end loses 5 bases, and a stretch of 16 bases separates them. This receptor chain uses TRBV6-1 and TRBJ1-1; tentative D gene TRBD1, with 5 bases matching. This TCR was recovered from a female donor with papillary thyroid cancer or a benign thyroid nodule (not recorded which). Some clones in this sample may be carry-over from other donors' samples. The specimen sequenced was blood. The CDR3 reads CASCIRRGTEAFF. The DNA is TGTGCCAGTTGTATCCGAAGGGGAACTGAAGCTTTCTTT.